This T cell receptor beta chain was sequenced for a study of CD8 T cells in Susac syndrome. The trim removed 6 bases at V and 4 bases at J, leaving 5 bases unmatched. The CDR3 extends over 13 amino acids. After extraction with the RNeasy kit, 0.5 to 1 ug of the RNA was reverse transcribed using random hexamers. TCRdb redid the calling of the immunoSEQ multiplex PCR reads with MiXCR, one entry per CDR3 protein. Here the sample spans 150,000 to 200,000 distinct CDR3 sequences, roughly 94% being singletons. The table lists this clonotype with a count of one. This chain links TRBV12-3 or TRBV12-4 with TRBJ2-5; 7 bases map to TRBD1. The sequence was obtained from a human donor with multiple sclerosis. The sequencing input was CD4+ T cells from PBMCs. The CDR3 DNA is TGTGCCAGCAGCGACCCAGGGGGAGAGACCCAGTACTTC. Protein product: CASSDPGGETQYF.